This is a list of T cell receptor beta chains from one sample in a study. TCRdb re-derived calls from the RT-PCR reads in MiXCR, one entry per CDR3 protein. The data hold almost 700,000 distinct CDR3 sequences, with approximately 15% observed a single time. Input material: memory CD4+ T cells from blood. The receptors derive from a female donor in good health, serving as a healthy control. Both conserved end residues are part of each CDR3. D genes are given only for firm matches. Clone size is stated in some rows and not others, as once, few, many or a class when expanded.

>.|.|TRBV9|TRBJ1-1
CASSVGIPPGIQAFF
TGTGCCAGCAGCGTAGGGATCCCCCCAGGGATCCAAGCTTTCTTT
>.|many|TRBV28|TRBJ1-6
CASSPPQGSGSPLHF
TGTGCCAGCAGTCCCCCGCAGGGCTCCGGGTCACCCCTCCACTTT
>.|.|TRBV5-1|TRBJ2-5
CASSLMSGLQETQYF
TGCGCCAGCAGCTTGATGTCGGGACTCCAAGAGACCCAGTACTTC
>TRBD2|.|TRBV27|TRBJ2-2
CASSLLVRGDGGELFF
TGTGCCAGCAGTTTACTCGTCCGGGGGGACGGCGGGGAGCTGTTTTTT
>.|few|TRBV18|TRBJ2-1
CASSPRTPFSYNEQFF
TGTGCCAGCTCACCCCGGACACCCTTCTCCTACAATGAGCAGTTCTTC
>.|many|TRBV9|TRBJ2-3
CASSVVGGFTDTQYF
TGTGCCAGCAGCGTAGTAGGAGGGTTTACAGATACGCAGTATTTT
>TRBD1|.|TRBV5-6|TRBJ2-5
CASSSGQGIRETQYF
TGTGCCAGCAGCTCGGGACAGGGAATAAGAGAGACCCAGTACTTC
>TRBD2|.|TRBV2|TRBJ2-7
CASSDSGGGYEQYF
TGTGCCAGCAGTGACTCGGGAGGGGGCTACGAGCAGTACTTC
>.|.|TRBV6-5|TRBJ1-1
CASSHLTGSRNTEAFF
TGTGCCAGCAGTCACCTTACAGGGAGTCGAAACACTGAAGCTTTCTTT
>TRBD1|many|TRBV6-5|TRBJ1-1
CAIRDRGFTEAFF
TGTGCCATCCGGGACAGGGGATTCACTGAAGCTTTCTTT
>.|many|TRBV5-1|TRBJ1-5
CASSSGTFNQPQHF
TGCGCCAGCAGCTCCGGGACCTTCAATCAGCCCCAGCATTTT
>TRBD2|.|TRBV3-1|TRBJ2-1
CASSQGGRRAGVSYNEQFF
TGTGCCAGCAGCCAAGGAGGGAGGAGAGCGGGAGTATCCTACAATGAGCAGTTCTTC
>.|few|TRBV19|TRBJ2-7
CASSIRRETYEQYF
TGTGCCAGTAGTATCCGACGGGAGACCTACGAGCAGTACTTC
>.|few|TRBV3-1|TRBJ2-3
CASSHHYGGGSTDTQYF
TGTGCCAGCAGCCATCATTACGGAGGGGGAAGCACAGATACGCAGTATTTT
>TRBD1|many|TRBV6-6|TRBJ2-7
CASSHPTGTSYEQYF
TGTGCCAGCAGCCACCCGACAGGGACGTCCTACGAGCAGTACTTC
>.|few|TRBV7-7|TRBJ2-2
CASSPTTLTGELFF
TGTGCTAGCAGTCCTACGACTCTCACCGGGGAGCTGTTTTTT
>.|many|TRBV6-5|TRBJ1-1
CASTPNEAFF
TGTGCCAGCACCCCCAATGAAGCTTTCTTT
>.|few|TRBV5-5|TRBJ1-1
CASSLRLFGYTEAFF
TGTGCCAGCAGCTTGAGGTTGTTTGGGTACACTGAAGCTTTCTTT
>TRBD1|many|TRBV24-1|TRBJ2-1
CATSETGTAGPNEQFF
TGTGCCACCAGTGAAACCGGGACAGCCGGACCCAATGAGCAGTTCTTC
>TRBD1|.|TRBV12-3/TRBV12-4|TRBJ1-1
CASRSQGANTKAFF
TGTGCCAGCAGAAGTCAGGGGGCGAACACTAAAGCTTTCTTT
>.|.|TRBV6-2/TRBV6-3|TRBJ1-3
CASRIRVLGTSGNTIYF
TGTGCCAGCCGGATTCGGGTATTGGGGACCTCTGGAAACACCATATATTTT
>.|few|TRBV25-1|TRBJ2-3
CASSETPWGGLGTDTQYF
TGTGCCAGCAGTGAAACTCCATGGGGGGGGCTGGGCACAGATACGCAGTATTTT
>TRBD1|few|TRBV20-1|TRBJ1-2
CSASPGTGYGYTF
TGCAGTGCTAGTCCTGGGACAGGCTATGGCTACACCTTC
>.|few|TRBV5-1|TRBJ2-3
CASSPMTGPGGTDTQYF
TGCGCCAGCAGCCCCATGACAGGCCCAGGTGGCACAGATACGCAGTATTTT
>.|few|TRBV10-3|TRBJ1-2
CAIRGAGGDYGYTF
TGTGCCATCAGGGGCGCGGGGGGTGACTATGGCTACACCTTC
>.|few|TRBV10-3|TRBJ2-3
CAVAGTTSTDTQYF
TGTGCCGTCGCTGGGACAACTAGCACAGATACGCAGTATTTT
>.|.|TRBV6-1|TRBJ1-5
CASSEAGPQPQHF
TGTGCCAGCAGTGAAGCGGGGCCCCAGCCCCAGCATTTT
>TRBD1|many|TRBV12-3/TRBV12-4|TRBJ1-2
CASSLQGARGGYTF
TGTGCCAGCAGTTTACAGGGGGCGCGTGGTGGCTACACCTTC
>.|many|TRBV6-5|TRBJ2-1
CASSRGRAYNEQFF
TGTGCCAGCAGTCGGGGCAGGGCCTACAATGAGCAGTTCTTC
>.|.|TRBV7-2|TRBJ2-7
CASSGLGQGSEQYF
TGTGCCAGCAGCGGGTTGGGTCAGGGAAGCGAGCAGTACTTC
>TRBD1|few|TRBV7-2|TRBJ2-3
CASRKTGMVVDTQYF
TGTGCCAGCAGGAAGACAGGGATGGTCGTAGATACGCAGTATTTT
>TRBD1|few|TRBV27|TRBJ1-5
CASSKPDRDRPSNQPQHF
TGTGCCAGCAGTAAGCCCGACCGGGACAGACCATCCAATCAGCCCCAGCATTTT
>TRBD2|many|TRBV6-5|TRBJ2-7
CASSNVASGSYEQYF
TGTGCCAGCAGCAACGTAGCTAGCGGGAGTTACGAGCAGTACTTC
>.|.|TRBV7-2|TRBJ1-1
CASSDLGGYTEAFF
TGTGCCAGCAGCGACCTGGGGGGATACACTGAAGCTTTCTTT
>.|.|TRBV20-1|TRBJ2-7
CSASHITSYEQYF
TGCAGTGCTAGCCACATTACCTCCTACGAGCAGTACTTC
>TRBD1|.|TRBV28|TRBJ2-1
CASRLGDRGVYNEQFF
TGTGCCAGCAGACTAGGGGACAGGGGGGTTTACAATGAGCAGTTCTTC
>TRBD1|many|TRBV7-2|TRBJ2-2
CASSLYPQGANTGELFF
TGTGCCAGCAGCTTATACCCACAGGGGGCGAACACCGGGGAGCTGTTTTTT
>.|many|TRBV10-3|TRBJ2-5
CAIGNRLSGETQYF
TGTGCCATCGGGAACCGGCTAAGCGGAGAGACCCAGTACTTC
>.|.|TRBV24-1|TRBJ1-5
CATSPDSYQPQHF
TGTGCCACCAGCCCCGACAGCTATCAGCCCCAGCATTTT
>.|once|TRBV2|TRBJ1-5
CASSGIGENQPQHF
TGTGCCAGCAGTGGGATTGGGGAGAATCAGCCCCAGCATTTT
>TRBD1|.|TRBV6-6|TRBJ1-1
CASFVAGGDEAFF
TGTGCCAGCTTTGTTGCAGGGGGCGATGAAGCTTTCTTT